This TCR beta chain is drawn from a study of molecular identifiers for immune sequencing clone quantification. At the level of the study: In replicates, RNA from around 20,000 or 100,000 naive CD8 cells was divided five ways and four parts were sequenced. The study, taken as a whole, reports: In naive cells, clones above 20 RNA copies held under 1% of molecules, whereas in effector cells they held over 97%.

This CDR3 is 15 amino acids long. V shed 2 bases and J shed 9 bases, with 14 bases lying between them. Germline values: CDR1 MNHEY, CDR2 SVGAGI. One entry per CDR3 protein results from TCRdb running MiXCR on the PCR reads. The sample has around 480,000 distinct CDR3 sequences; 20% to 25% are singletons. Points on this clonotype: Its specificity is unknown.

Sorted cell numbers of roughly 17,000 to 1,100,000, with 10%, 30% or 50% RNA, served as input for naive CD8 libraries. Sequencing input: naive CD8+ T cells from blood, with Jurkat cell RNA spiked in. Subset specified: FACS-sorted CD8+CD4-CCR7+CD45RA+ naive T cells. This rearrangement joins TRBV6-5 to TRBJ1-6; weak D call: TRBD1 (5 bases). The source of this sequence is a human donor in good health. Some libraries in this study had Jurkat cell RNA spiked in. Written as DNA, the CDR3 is TGTGCCAGCAGTTACGGGCAGGGCTTAGGTTCACCCCTCCACTTT. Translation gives CASSYGQGLGSPLHF.